This TCR beta chain is from a study of tumor and adjacent non-tumor tissue in lung cancer. About the research overall: Patients were aged about 31 to 85, approximately ten men and roughly 5 women, stage I to III. On average, productive TCRbeta reads reached about 4.4 million per sample. Notes on the study in general: Compared with tumor, normal lung showed significantly lower TCR diversity.

In regard to this clonotype: The antigen remains undetermined.

The CDR3 covers 16 residues. Germline V gives CDR1 SGHAT, CDR2 FQNNGV. With 3 bases removed from V and 3 bases from J, the gap between germline ends came to 18 bases. RNA was extracted from bulk tissue without any cell sorting. TCRbeta libraries were built with three rounds of nested PCR, modified from ARM-PCR. TCRdb re-called the multiplex PCR reads with MiXCR, one entry per CDR3 protein. The sample yields about 76,000 distinct CDR3 sequences, approximately 71% seen once. The chain is built from TRBV11-2 and TRBJ2-7; D not resolved. The receptor comes from a woman in her seventies with non-small cell lung cancer. Input material: lung tumor tissue. This chain's CDR3 is CASSFLVSAPYYEQYF. The CDR3 bases are TGTGCCAGCAGCTTTCTTGTGTCTGCCCCATACTACGAGCAGTACTTC.